This T cell receptor beta chain emerged from a study of breast tumors, draining lymph nodes, adjacent tissues. The lymph nodes were axillary draining lymph nodes from breast cancer patients. This clonotype has ten or more counts. One entry per CDR3 protein, called by TCRdb with MiXCR from the multiplex PCR reads. The table has about 300,000 distinct CDR3 sequences, 30% to 35% seen once; the top ten hold over 0.95%. V dropped 6 bases and J dropped 8; count of bases not matched to a gene: 7. Germline CDR1 and CDR2: ENHRY and SYGVKD. This CDR3 is 14 amino acids long. V is TRBV10-3 and J is TRBJ2-1, with TRBD2 identical over 10 bases. Sequencing was performed on axillary lymph node tissue. The TCR comes from a female donor with breast cancer. Some clones in this sample may be carry-over from other donors' samples. CDR3 sequence: CAISTSGTHDEQFF. DNA for the CDR3: TGTGCCATCAGCACTAGCGGGACCCACGATGAGCAGTTCTTC.